What follows describes a single TCR beta chain. This clone was counted a few times. Which antigen it targets is not known. Per-nucleotide qualities are absent, and no much larger clonotype sits a single base away. The High Capacity cDNA Reverse Transcription Kit was used to reverse transcribe all of the isolated RNA, meaning that expressed TCRB transcripts were what got sequenced. Deep immunoSEQ sequencing was performed on naive, central memory and regulatory T cell samples, with an average of roughly 4 million total reads per sample. Sorted cells were lysed in RLT buffer and RNA was extracted with DNase-treated RNeasy Micro or Mini kits, depending on cell number. Each cell subset was processed on its own to prevent cross-contamination, while patient and healthy donor samples were processed together. The immunoSEQ multiplex PCR was used to amplify TCRB sequences from cDNA, yielding 87-bp fragments that span the CDR3 region. Sequencing of the amplicons was performed on the Illumina HiSeq platform. For the original study's pipeline: PCR bias was computationally corrected using synthetic template baselines, reads within Hamming distance 2 were collapsed, and singletons that could not be merged were discarded. By aligning reads against IMGT, V, D and J genes, CDR3 length, and insertions or deletions at six rearrangement sites were assigned. Within each subset, clonotype counts were normalized to sorted cell number, and only after that were true diversity and Gini coefficients computed with the tcR R package. The overlap coefficient, calculated on TCRB nucleotide sequences, was used to quantify repertoire sharing. Out-of-frame TCRB sequences from naive cells were analyzed as a proxy for the pre-selection repertoire. This is the immuneACCESS table as TCRdb keeps it, with only in-frame sequences that have V and J called. A part of the clones is gone; compared with another copy, unresolved V genes explain less than half, and the rest is unexplained. The V and J calls and the clone size are those of that table, but D and trimming were determined from the DNA. The sample table records under 550,000 clones; more than 9.5% of these occur just once. Together, the top ten hold approximately 0.045% of the sample.

Deletion took 4 bases off V and 7 bases off J, with a span of 14 bases between the germline ends. The CDR3 covers 12 residues, taking in both the cysteine and the phenylalanine. Just CDR3 DNA is preserved here, 36 bases in frame from base 1. The germline V gene encodes CDR1 GTSNPN and CDR2 SVGIG (reference sequence). This sample was taken from a study of beta chain features in type 1 diabetes (dated 2018 in TCRdb). With regard to the full study: No differences in mean age, gender distribution, total cell number or subset yield were found between patients and healthy donors. A total of around 110,000,000 sorted cells were examined across all samples, and a strong correlation was observed between cell number per subset and RNA yield. In the study, TCRB repertoires of sorted circulating CD4+ T cell subsets from recently diagnosed type 1 diabetes patients were compared with those of matched healthy donors. Whereas all 30 or so donors provided naive and central memory subsets, regulatory and stem cell-like memory subsets were isolated from just 8 patients and roughly 8 healthy donors.

General findings and caveats noted by the study authors: PCR may preferentially amplify shorter templates, but because patient and control samples were amplified and corrected together, any resulting skew would affect both groups equally. Because cDNA rather than genomic DNA was sequenced, highly expressing activated cells could have been over-represented, although no difference in activation and CD3 levels was found between groups. Naive, central memory and regulatory TCRB repertoires appeared more similar among patients than among healthy donors. Type 1 diabetes patients showed a moderate but significant shortening of TCRB CDR3 length in all four CD4+ subsets. At VDJ recombination sites, patients with type 1 diabetes made fewer insertions and deleted more nucleotides, a pattern implying thymic rearrangement abnormalities. HLA sub-analyses involved small numbers of individuals, so any influence of HLA type on TCRB rearrangement remained unresolved.

From each donor, a single peripheral blood sample of 90 to 150 mL on average was drawn into heparinised tubes. Using a panel that included CD45RO, CCR7, CD25, CD127, CD95 and CD27, naive, central memory, regulatory and stem cell-like memory CD4+ T cells were sorted on a BD FACSAria II. A purity above 95% was achieved for all sorted populations. PBMCs were isolated immediately by Lymphoprep density gradient centrifugation and stained directly without culture. So that batch effects would be minimized, each experiment stained and sorted samples in pairs, pairing one healthy donor with one patient. Sequenced sample: naive CD4+ T cells from blood. The sample's cell subset or site, from its label and the paper: true naive CD4+ T cells. The chain joins TRBV30 to TRBJ2-7, with the D call tentatively TRBD1 or TRBD2, each fitting 7 bases. This receptor was identified in a young woman in good health. The nucleotide sequence reads TGTGCCTGGACCAGGGGGGGGTTGGAGCAGTACTTC. The resulting protein is CAWTRGGLEQYF. Joined to the reference TRBV30 and TRBJ2-7 proteins, this CDR3 gives the full variable domain: SQTIHQWPATLVQPVGSPLSLECTVEGTSNPNLYWYRQAAGRGLQLLFYSVGIGQISSEVPQNLSASRPQDRQFILSSKKLLLSDSGFYLCAWTRGGLEQYFGPGTRLTVT.